This T cell receptor (beta chain) was profiled in a study of technical replicates of blood from several donors. Repertoires were generated with immunoSEQ multiplex PCR, while TCRdb's copy carries only in-frame clones and drops some. The table has about 100,000 clones, approximately 95% seen once. J gave up 8 bases and V 3 bases, and 9 bases lay outside the gene matches. This CDR3 is built from 15 residues. Germline V gene data show CDR1 as SGHAT and CDR2 as FQNNGV. The source is a human donor in good health. The rearrangement joins TRBV11-2 to TRBJ1-4; 7 nucleotides agree with TRBD1. The sample comprised T cells isolated from PBMCs. The CDR3 here is CASSLASQGLEKLFF. Here the CDR3 DNA reads TGTGCCAGCAGCTTGGCGTCACAGGGGCTAGAAAAACTGTTTTTT.